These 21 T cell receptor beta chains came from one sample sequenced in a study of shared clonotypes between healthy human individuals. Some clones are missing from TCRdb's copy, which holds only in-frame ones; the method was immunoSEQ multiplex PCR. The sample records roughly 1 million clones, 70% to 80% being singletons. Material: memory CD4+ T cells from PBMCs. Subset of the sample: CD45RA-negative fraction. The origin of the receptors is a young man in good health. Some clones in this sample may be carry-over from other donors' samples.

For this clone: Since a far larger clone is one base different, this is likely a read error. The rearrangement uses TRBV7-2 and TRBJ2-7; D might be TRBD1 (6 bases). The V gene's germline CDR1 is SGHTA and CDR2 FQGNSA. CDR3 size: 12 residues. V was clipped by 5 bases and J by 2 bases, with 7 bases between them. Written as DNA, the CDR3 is TGTGCCAGCAGCCAGGGGACCTACGAGCAGTACTTC. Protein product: CASSQGTYEQYF.

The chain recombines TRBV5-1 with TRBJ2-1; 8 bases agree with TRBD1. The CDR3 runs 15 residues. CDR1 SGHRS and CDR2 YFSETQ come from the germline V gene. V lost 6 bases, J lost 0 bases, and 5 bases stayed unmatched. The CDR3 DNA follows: TGCGCCAGCATACTAGGACAGGGCTCCTACAATGAGCAGTTCTTC. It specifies CASILGQGSYNEQFF.

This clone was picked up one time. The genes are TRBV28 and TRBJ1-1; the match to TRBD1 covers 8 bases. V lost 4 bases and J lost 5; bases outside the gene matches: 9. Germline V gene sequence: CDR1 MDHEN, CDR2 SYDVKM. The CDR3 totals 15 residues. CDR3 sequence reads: CASSSQGAGRTEAFF. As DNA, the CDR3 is TGTGCCAGCAGTTCTCAGGGGGCGGGAAGGACTGAAGCTTTCTTT.

The CDR3 DNA is TGTGCCAGCAGCGTAGAGGCAGATACGCAGTATTTT. It encodes CASSVEADTQYF. J is TRBJ2-3 and V is TRBV9; no firm D call. CDR3 length: 12 residues. The germline V gene has CDR1 SGDLS and CDR2 YYNGEE. V lost 0 bases and J 4 bases, leaving 3 bases between the germline ends.

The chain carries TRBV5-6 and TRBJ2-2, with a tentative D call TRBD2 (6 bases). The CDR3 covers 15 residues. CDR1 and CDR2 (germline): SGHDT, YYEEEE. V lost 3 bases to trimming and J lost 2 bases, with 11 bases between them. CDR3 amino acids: CASSSGLRNTGELFF. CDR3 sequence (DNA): TGTGCCAGCAGCTCTGGACTACGCAACACCGGGGAGCTGTTTTTT.

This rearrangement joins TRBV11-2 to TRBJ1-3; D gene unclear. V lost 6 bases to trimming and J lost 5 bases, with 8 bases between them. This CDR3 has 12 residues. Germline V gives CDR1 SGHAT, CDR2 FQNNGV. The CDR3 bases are TGTGCCAGCAGTCATGCAAGAAACACCATATATTTT. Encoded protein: CASSHARNTIYF.

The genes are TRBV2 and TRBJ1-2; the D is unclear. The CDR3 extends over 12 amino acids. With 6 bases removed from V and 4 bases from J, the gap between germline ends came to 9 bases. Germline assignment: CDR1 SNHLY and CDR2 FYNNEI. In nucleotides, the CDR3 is TGTGCCAGCAGCCTAGAGGTCTATGGCTACACCTTC. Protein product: CASSLEVYGYTF.

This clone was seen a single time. The CDR3 DNA reads as TGTGCCAGCAGCTTGGGGGTAGCGGGAACGAACACCGGGGAGCTGTTTTTT. It is translated as CASSLGVAGTNTGELFF. The chain carries TRBV5-4 and TRBJ2-2, with 8 positions matching TRBD2. V lost 0 bases to trimming and J lost 0 bases; unmatched junction nucleotides: 4. The CDR3 has 17 residues. Germline-derived CDR1 and CDR2 are SGHNT and YYREEE (reference sequence).

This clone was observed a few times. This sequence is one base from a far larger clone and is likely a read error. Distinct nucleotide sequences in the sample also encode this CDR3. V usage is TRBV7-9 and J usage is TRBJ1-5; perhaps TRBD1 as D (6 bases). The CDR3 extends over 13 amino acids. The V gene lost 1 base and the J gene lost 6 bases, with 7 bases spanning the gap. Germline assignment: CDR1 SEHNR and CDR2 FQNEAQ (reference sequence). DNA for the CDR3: TGTGCCAGCAGCTTAGAGGGGGGTCAGCCCCAGCATTTT. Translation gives CASSLEGGQPQHF.

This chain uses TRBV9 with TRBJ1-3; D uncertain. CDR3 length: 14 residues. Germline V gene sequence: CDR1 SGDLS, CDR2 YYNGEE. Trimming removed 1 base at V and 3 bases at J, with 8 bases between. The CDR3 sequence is CASSVSNFGNTIYF. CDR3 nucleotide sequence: TGTGCCAGCAGCGTATCTAACTTTGGAAACACCATATATTTT.

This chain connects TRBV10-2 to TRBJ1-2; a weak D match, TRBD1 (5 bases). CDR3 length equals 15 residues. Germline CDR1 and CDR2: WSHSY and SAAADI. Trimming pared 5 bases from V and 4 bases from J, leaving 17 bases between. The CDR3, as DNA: TGCGCCAGCAGTAACTCTCGGACCGGGGGCTATGGCTACACCTTC. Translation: CASSNSRTGGYGYTF.

The CDR3 region has the DNA TGTGCCAGCAAACGGGGGAGTAACACCGGGGAGCTGTTTTTT. This translates into CASKRGSNTGELFF. This sequence joins TRBV7-9 and TRBJ2-2; possible D gene TRBD2, 6 bases. Trimming left V 7 bases short and J 2 bases short, with 11 bases between. Looked up from germline, CDR1 is SEHNR and CDR2 is FQNEAQ (reference sequence). This CDR3 comprises 14 residues.

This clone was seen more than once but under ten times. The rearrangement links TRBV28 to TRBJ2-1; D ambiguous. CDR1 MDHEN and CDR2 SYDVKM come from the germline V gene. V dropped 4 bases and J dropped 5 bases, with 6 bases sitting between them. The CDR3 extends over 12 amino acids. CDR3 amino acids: CASSSGHNEQFF. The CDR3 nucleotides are TGTGCCAGCAGTTCCGGCCACAATGAGCAGTTCTTC.

The CDR3 DNA reads TGCGCCAGCAGCATAGCCGGGACTAGCACCGGGGAGCTGTTTTTT. This translates into CASSIAGTSTGELFF. The J gene is TRBJ2-2, the V gene TRBV5-1; 8 bases align to TRBD2. The CDR3 runs to 15 residues. The V segment lost 4 bases and the J segment 4 bases; nucleotides outside the gene matches: 6. Germline CDR1 reads SGHRS; CDR2 reads YFSETQ.

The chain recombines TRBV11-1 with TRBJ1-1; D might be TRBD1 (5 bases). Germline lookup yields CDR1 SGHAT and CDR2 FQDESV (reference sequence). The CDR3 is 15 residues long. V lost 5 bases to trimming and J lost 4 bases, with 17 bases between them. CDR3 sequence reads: CASSPQGRRGTEAFF. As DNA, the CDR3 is TGTGCCAGCAGCCCCCAGGGAAGGAGGGGCACTGAAGCTTTCTTT.

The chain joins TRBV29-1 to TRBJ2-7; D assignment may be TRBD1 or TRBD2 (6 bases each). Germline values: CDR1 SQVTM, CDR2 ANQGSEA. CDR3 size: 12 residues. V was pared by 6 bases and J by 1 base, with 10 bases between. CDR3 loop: CSVEGVSYEQYF. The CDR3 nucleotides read TGCAGCGTGGAGGGGGTATCCTACGAGCAGTACTTC.

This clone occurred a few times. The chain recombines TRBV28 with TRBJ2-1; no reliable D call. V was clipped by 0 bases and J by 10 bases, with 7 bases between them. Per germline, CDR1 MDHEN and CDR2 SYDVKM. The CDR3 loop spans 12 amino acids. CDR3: CASSLWTPEQFF. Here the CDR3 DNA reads TGTGCCAGCAGTTTATGGACGCCCGAGCAGTTCTTC.

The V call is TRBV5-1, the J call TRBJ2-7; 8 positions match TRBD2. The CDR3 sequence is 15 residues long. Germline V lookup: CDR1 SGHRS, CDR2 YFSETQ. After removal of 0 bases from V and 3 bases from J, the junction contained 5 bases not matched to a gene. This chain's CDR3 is CASSLGLATNYEQYF. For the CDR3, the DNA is TGCGCCAGCAGCTTGGGACTAGCGACGAACTACGAGCAGTACTTC. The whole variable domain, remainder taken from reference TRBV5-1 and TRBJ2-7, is KAGVTQTPRYLIKTRGQQVTLSCSPISGHRSVSWYQQTPGQGLQFLFEYFSETQRNKGNFPGRFSGRQFSNSRSEMNVSTLELGDSALYLCASSLGLATNYEQYFGPGTRLTVT.

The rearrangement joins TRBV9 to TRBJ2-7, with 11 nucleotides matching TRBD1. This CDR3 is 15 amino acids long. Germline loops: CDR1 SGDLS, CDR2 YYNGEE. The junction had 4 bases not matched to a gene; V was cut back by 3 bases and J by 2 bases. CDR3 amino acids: CASSAPGQGAYEQYF. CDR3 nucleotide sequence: TGTGCCAGCAGCGCACCGGGACAGGGGGCCTACGAGCAGTACTTC.

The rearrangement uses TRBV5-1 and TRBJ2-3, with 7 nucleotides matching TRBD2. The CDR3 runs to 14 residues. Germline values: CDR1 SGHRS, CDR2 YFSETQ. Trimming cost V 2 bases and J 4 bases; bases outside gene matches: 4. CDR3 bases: TGCGCCAGCAGCTTTACTAGCGATTCAGATACGCAGTATTTT. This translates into CASSFTSDSDTQYF.

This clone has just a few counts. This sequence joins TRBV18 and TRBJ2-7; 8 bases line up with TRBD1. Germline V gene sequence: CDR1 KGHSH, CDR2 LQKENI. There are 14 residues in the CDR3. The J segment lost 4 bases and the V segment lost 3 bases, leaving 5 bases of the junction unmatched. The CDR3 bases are TGTGCCAGCTCACCGGGACAGGCCCGTTACGAGCAGTACTTC. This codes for CASSPGQARYEQYF. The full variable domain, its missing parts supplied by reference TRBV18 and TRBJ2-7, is NAGVMQNPRHLVRRRGQEARLRCSPMKGHSHVYWYRQLPEEGLKFMVYLQKENIIDESGMPKERFSAEFPKEGPSILRIQQVVRGDSAAYFCASSPGQARYEQYFGPGTRLTVT.